Listed below are T cell receptor beta chains from one sample, sequenced in a study of blood T cell repertoires in COVID-19. Sequencing was performed with immunoSEQ multiplex PCR; in TCRdb, only in-frame clones are kept and a portion is missing. The repertoire holds around 63,000 clones, with 88% as singletons. The sample was peripheral blood. The receptors derive from a man between 50 and 59 years old with active COVID-19. CDR3s include the opening cysteine and the closing phenylalanine or tryptophan. The D gene is left open where the match is weak. Size values are once, few and many counts, or a class for expanded clones, and some rows have none.

TGTGCCAGCAGCTTTCAGGGGGACTCACCCCTCCACTTT CASSFQGDSPLHF TRBV7-2 once TRBJ1-6 TRBD1
TGCGCCAGCAGCTCTAGCGGGGGGGCTGCAGAGGAGCTGTTTTTT CASSSSGGAAEELFF TRBV5-1 - TRBJ2-2 TRBD2
TGTGCCAGCAGCTCGGGACACGGTGGGGAAGCTTTCTTT CASSSGHGGEAFF TRBV7-9 - TRBJ1-1 -
TGTGCCTGGACCCCCTACACAGGGGGCCACGAGCAGTACTTC CAWTPYTGGHEQYF TRBV30 - TRBJ2-7 TRBD1
TGTGCCAGCAGCTTGGGGACAGGGGGGACTGAAGCTTTCTTT CASSLGTGGTEAFF TRBV5-8 - TRBJ1-1 TRBD1
TGTGCCAGCAGCGGTGGGACTAGCGGCCCATACGAGCAGTACTTC CASSGGTSGPYEQYF TRBV9 - TRBJ2-7 TRBD2
TGTGCCAGCAGAGGGGACAGGGAGGTCGGCTACACCTTC CASRGDREVGYTF TRBV2 - TRBJ1-2 TRBD1
TGTGCCAGCAGCTTTTCTATGAACACTGAAGCTTTCTTT CASSFSMNTEAFF TRBV11-2 - TRBJ1-1 -
TGTGCCAGCAGTGAATCTCGGGTATTGAACACCGGGGAGCTGTTTTTT CASSESRVLNTGELFF TRBV25-1 - TRBJ2-2 -
TGTGCCAGCAAGGCTAGCGGGGGTAGGGATACGCAGTATTTT CASKASGGRDTQYF TRBV6-5 - TRBJ2-3 TRBD2
TGTGCCAGCAGCCCAGACAGGGCCAATGAGCAGTTCTTC CASSPDRANEQFF TRBV11-3 - TRBJ2-1 TRBD1
TGTGCCAGCAGGTTGCCCGGGTTTGGGGGGAGAGCTTTCTTT CASRLPGFGGRAFF TRBV7-2 - TRBJ1-1 -
TGTGCCAGTAGTCGCTCCCTAGCGGAGCGGAACACCGGGGAGCTGTTTTTT CASSRSLAERNTGELFF TRBV19 - TRBJ2-2 TRBD2
TGCGCCAGCAGCCAAGAGCGGGGGGGCCAAGAGACCCAGTACTTC CASSQERGGQETQYF TRBV4-3 - TRBJ2-5 TRBD2
TGTGCCAGCAGTGAAGGCTGGACAGGGTTTCCCTACGAGCAGTACTTC CASSEGWTGFPYEQYF TRBV2 - TRBJ2-7 TRBD1
TGCGCCAGCAGCGGGAGTGTGGGGAATCATGGCTACACCTTC CASSGSVGNHGYTF TRBV5-1 - TRBJ1-2 -
TGTGCCAGCAGCTTAATACAGCCTGAAGCTTTCTTT CASSLIQPEAFF TRBV7-9 few TRBJ1-1 -
TGTGCCAGCAGCCCTGAGGGCAGGCTAGAGACCCAGTACTTC CASSPEGRLETQYF TRBV7-2 - TRBJ2-5 -
TGTGCCAGCAGCGCCCGGACTAGCGGGGGGACCACCGGGGAGCTGTTTTTT CASSARTSGGTTGELFF TRBV9 - TRBJ2-2 TRBD2
TGTGCCTGGAGTCCACCGAGAGCGGTCGCCACTGAAGCTTTCTTT CAWSPPRAVATEAFF TRBV30 - TRBJ1-1 -
TGTGCCAGCCTTCTGACAGGGGCAGGAACTGAAGCTTTCTTT CASLLTGAGTEAFF TRBV2 - TRBJ1-1 TRBD1
TGTGCCAGCAGCCCAAGGGGGGGGATCGGCTATGGCTACACCTTC CASSPRGGIGYGYTF TRBV3-1/TRBV3-2 - TRBJ1-2 -
TGTGCCAGCAGTCGAATAAACACCGGGGAGCTGTTTTTT CASSRINTGELFF TRBV6-6 - TRBJ2-2 -
TGTGCCATCTCGCGGGACAACTATGGCTACACCTTC CAISRDNYGYTF TRBV12-3/TRBV12-4 - TRBJ1-2 -
TGTGCCAGCAGCTGGGGGGGTATCTCTGGGGCCAACGTCCTGACTTTC CASSWGGISGANVLTF TRBV11-2 - TRBJ2-6 TRBD2
TGTGCCAGCAGCCAACTAGGGGGGGTAGAAGCTTTCTTT CASSQLGGVEAFF TRBV14 - TRBJ1-1 -
TGTGCCAGCAGCTTAGGCGGGGGGGCCACAGATACGCAGTATTTT CASSLGGGATDTQYF TRBV11-2 - TRBJ2-3 TRBD2
TGTGCCAGCAGCCTAGCGGGTTACAATGAGCAGTTCTTC CASSLAGYNEQFF TRBV11-2 - TRBJ2-1 TRBD2
TGTGCCAGCAGCCAAGGCAGTGGTACTAGCGGGTTATATACCGGGGAGCTGTTTTTT CASSQGSGTSGLYTGELFF TRBV4-2 - TRBJ2-2 TRBD2
TGTGCCAGCAGTTACGAGGTGGGGGCAACAAGCTATGGCTACACCTTC CASSYEVGATSYGYTF TRBV6-2/TRBV6-3 - TRBJ1-2 -
TGTGCCAGCAGGGGCGGACTTCACACAGATACGCAGTATTTT CASRGGLHTDTQYF TRBV11-1 - TRBJ2-3 -
TGTGCCAGCAGTGAGGGGACAGGGGGGTATTCACCCCTCCACTTT CASSEGTGGYSPLHF TRBV25-1 few TRBJ1-6 TRBD1
TGTGCCAGCAGCTTAATAGGGGGAGGGCAAGAGACCCAGTACTTC CASSLIGGGQETQYF TRBV7-3 - TRBJ2-5 -
TGTGCCAGCATCGAGACAGGGGCTAACTCCTACGAGCAGTACTTC CASIETGANSYEQYF TRBV25-1 - TRBJ2-7 TRBD1
TGTGCCAGCAGCGTAGAAGGAGGCAATGAGCAGTTCTTC CASSVEGGNEQFF TRBV9 - TRBJ2-1 -
TGCAGCGTTGGGACTCCCCGGCGTGTGGGCTACACCTTC CSVGTPRRVGYTF TRBV29-1 - TRBJ1-2 -
TGTGCCAGCAGCCAAGCCGGGACAGGGGGTCAGCCCCAGCATTTT CASSQAGTGGQPQHF TRBV4-2 - TRBJ1-5 TRBD1
TGCAGCGCTCCGACAGGCAACTATGGCTACACCTTC CSAPTGNYGYTF TRBV29-1 - TRBJ1-2 -
TGTGCCAGCAGCCCCGGACTAGCGGTGTATACGCAGTATTTT CASSPGLAVYTQYF TRBV3-1/TRBV3-2 once TRBJ2-3 TRBD2
TGTGCCAGCAGTCCCGCGCTGAATCAGCCCCAGCATTTT CASSPALNQPQHF TRBV12-3/TRBV12-4 - TRBJ1-5 -
TGTGCCACCAGCAGAGGGAGGGGAGATCAGCCCCAGCATTTT CATSRGRGDQPQHF TRBV15 - TRBJ1-5 -
TGTGCCAGCAGTTACTATTCCGCCCAGCGGGGGGGTTACGAGCAGTACTTC CASSYYSAQRGGYEQYF TRBV6-2/TRBV6-3 once TRBJ2-7 TRBD2
TGTGCCAGCAGCCCGCGCGGGGATACGCAGTATTTT CASSPRGDTQYF TRBV7-2 once TRBJ2-3 -
TGTGCCATCAGTCCGGAAGCGCGGGGCTATGGCTACACCTTC CAISPEARGYGYTF TRBV10-3 - TRBJ1-2 -
TGTGCCAGCAGTCATTCCCCCTGGGCAGGGGCGATGAGCTACACCTTC CASSHSPWAGAMSYTF TRBV6-6 - TRBJ1-2 -
TGCGCCAGCAGCCAAGATGCGCATCAGCGGGGGGGGCACAATGAGCAGTTCTTC CASSQDAHQRGGHNEQFF TRBV4-1 - TRBJ2-1 TRBD2
TGTGCCAGCAGTTACAACCAGGGGGCGTTATCAAATTCACCCCTCCACTTT CASSYNQGALSNSPLHF TRBV6-7 - TRBJ1-6 TRBD1
TGTGCCAGCACTCCTAACTATGGCTACACCTTC CASTPNYGYTF TRBV2 - TRBJ1-2 -
TGTGCCAGCAGTTTGCGGGCTCCGAGGGAGCAGTACTTC CASSLRAPREQYF TRBV28 once TRBJ2-7 -
TGTGCCAGTAGTATTACAGGGGATAATTCACCCCTCCACTTT CASSITGDNSPLHF TRBV19 - TRBJ1-6 TRBD1
TGTGCCAGTAGCGGGGAAATGGCCGGAAACACCATATATTTT CASSGEMAGNTIYF TRBV19 - TRBJ1-3 -